This passage covers 7 T cell receptor beta chains from one sample sequenced in a study of OX40 agonist ivuxolimab in advanced cancers. Method: immunoSEQ multiplex PCR; TCRdb's copy keeps in-frame clones and lacks some. In the table there are approximately 69,000 clones, 80% to 90% of which are singletons. Sample: CD4+ or CD8+ T cells sorted from blood, taken in a trial of the OX40 agonist ivuxolimab. Receptors were obtained from an adult with an advanced solid tumor such as melanoma, head and neck, liver or kidney cancer.

V usage is TRBV7-8 and J usage is TRBJ1-1; 8 nucleotides align to TRBD1. Per the germline V gene, CDR1 is SGHVS and CDR2 is FQNEAQ. This CDR3 comprises 13 residues. The V segment lost 5 bases and the J segment 11 bases; nucleotides outside the gene matches: 10. Written as DNA, the CDR3 is TGTGCCAGCAGCCATTTAGGGCAGGGGGCGGCTTTCTTT. It is translated as CASSHLGQGAAFF.

This clone was observed a few times. The V and J genes are TRBV6-6 and TRBJ1-6, with unresolved D. Trimming took off 6 bases at V and 7 bases at J, with 10 bases between the two ends. CDR1 is MNHNY, CDR2 SVGAGI, per germline (reference sequence). This CDR3 is built from 13 residues. The CDR3 spells CASSTGLNSPLHF. DNA for the CDR3: TGTGCCAGCAGCACCGGGTTGAATTCACCCCTCCACTTT.

The rearrangement joins TRBV4-1 to TRBJ2-7; 7 bases are shared with TRBD1. CDR3 length: 15 amino acids. CDR1 is MGHRA, CDR2 YSYEKL, per germline. V gave up 4 bases and J gave up 2 bases; unmatched junction bases: 8. CDR3 region: CASSLSRGQAYEQYF. The CDR3 DNA sequence: TGCGCCAGCAGCCTCTCACGAGGACAGGCCTACGAGCAGTACTTC.

This clone was found once. The chain couples TRBV11-3 to TRBJ2-1; 8 bases line up with TRBD1. V dropped 5 bases and J dropped 8; count of bases not matched to a gene: 5. The V gene's germline CDR1 is SGHNT and CDR2 YENEEA. This CDR3 contains 13 residues. The CDR3 loop is CASSRGQGHEQFF. CDR3 in DNA: TGTGCCAGCAGCAGAGGACAGGGCCATGAGCAGTTCTTC.

The genes are TRBV7-2 and TRBJ1-1; D perhaps matches TRBD1 (6 bases). In germline, CDR1 is SGHTA, CDR2 FQGNSA. Trimming shortened V by 8 bases and J by 0 bases, and 16 bases separated the two germline ends. The CDR3 runs 15 residues. CDR3 DNA: TGTGCCAGCTCCCGGGGGGCTACAATGAACACTGAAGCTTTCTTT. This codes for CASSRGATMNTEAFF.

This sequence joins TRBV11-1 and TRBJ2-7, with D tentatively TRBD1 or TRBD2 (7 bases each). The germline V gene encodes CDR1 SGHAT and CDR2 FQDESV (reference sequence). CDR3 length: 14 amino acids. Trimming pared 4 bases from V and 3 bases from J, leaving 13 bases between. DNA of the CDR3: TGTGCCAGCAGCTCCAGGGGGGGAATCTACGAGCAGTACTTC. As protein: CASSSRGGIYEQYF.

The J gene is TRBJ2-1, the V gene TRBV2; 11 nucleotides align to TRBD2. V dropped 6 bases and J dropped 7; count of bases not matched to a gene: 5. The germline V gene has CDR1 SNHLY and CDR2 FYNNEI. The CDR3 is made up of 14 amino acids. The CDR3 bases are TGTGCCAGCAGGCTGACTAGCGGGATAAATGAGCAGTTCTTC. Translation: CASRLTSGINEQFF. The whole variable domain, filled in from reference TRBV2 and TRBJ2-1, reads EPEVTQTPSHQVTQMGQEVILRCVPISNHLYFYWYRQILGQKVEFLVSFYNNEISEKSEIFDDQFSVERPDGSNFTLKIRSTKLEDSAMYFCASRLTSGINEQFFGPGTRLTVL.